This T cell receptor (beta chain) was found in a study of vaccination effects on CD4 cells after COVID-19. The table came from immunoSEQ multiplex PCR; TCRdb's copy has only in-frame clones and leaves some out. The sample records about 48,000 clones, roughly three fifths being singletons. Turning to this clone: Its target is not known.

Cells that had been cultured for less than 13 days were the source of isolated CD4+ T cells. CDR3 length equals 12 residues. Between the trimmed V and J ends, which lost 3 bases and 3 bases, there was a span of 8 bases. Germline V gene data show CDR1 as SQVTM and CDR2 as ANQGSEA. Here the sequenced sample was CD4+ T cells from PBMCs cultured without peptide, taken before COVID-19 vaccination. This chain connects TRBV29-1 to TRBJ1-2; possible D gene TRBD1, 5 bases. This TCR was sampled from a human donor who received a COVID-19 vaccine. The CDR3 DNA is TGCAGCGTTGACAGGACACACTATGGCTACACCTTC. Its translation is CSVDRTHYGYTF.